These T cell receptor beta chains were read from a single sample in a study of blood T cells in healthy people across ages. TCRdb called the 5' RACE reads again in MiXCR, with one record for every CDR3 protein. The repertoire includes fewer than 900,000 distinct CDR3 sequences, approximately 49% of them detected once, and 30% to 35% sits in the top ten. The sample comprised blood. The receptors were sampled from a woman aged 60-75 years in good health. CDR3s leave out the opening cysteine and the closing phenylalanine or tryptophan. Expanded clones get a size class; other rows say once, few or many, or leave the size out.

len: 13
j_gene: TRBJ2-3
v_gene: TRBV6-5
abundance: -
CDR3aa: ASSAIGGGTDTQY

len: 12
j_gene: TRBJ2-5
v_gene: TRBV28
abundance: few
CDR3aa: ASSSTDHQETQY

len: 14
j_gene: TRBJ2-1
v_gene: TRBV5-1
abundance: -
CDR3aa: ASRQGYSGAYNEQF

len: 12
j_gene: -
v_gene: TRBV12-3/TRBV12-4
abundance: -
CDR3aa: ASLLGGEGKTQY

len: 16
j_gene: TRBJ2-1
v_gene: TRBV20-1
abundance: -
CDR3aa: SARDLGARQGPYNEQF

len: 13
j_gene: TRBJ2-7
v_gene: TRBV20-1
abundance: -
CDR3aa: SARPLGSWYYEQY

len: 16
j_gene: TRBJ2-7
v_gene: TRBV4-3
abundance: -
CDR3aa: ASSQESISNRPNYEQY

len: 14
j_gene: TRBJ2-3
v_gene: TRBV4-3
abundance: few
CDR3aa: ASSQEGAAAGDTQY

len: 13
j_gene: TRBJ2-5
v_gene: TRBV25-1
abundance: -
CDR3aa: ASSVGGAEQKTQY

len: 11
j_gene: TRBJ2-1
v_gene: TRBV6-2/TRBV6-3
abundance: -
CDR3aa: ASSYGWEETQF

len: 12
j_gene: TRBJ2-5
v_gene: TRBV6-2/TRBV6-3
abundance: -
CDR3aa: ASSGRAEEETQY

len: 13
j_gene: TRBJ2-7
v_gene: TRBV7-2
abundance: few
CDR3aa: ASSLGSGVSYEQY

len: 12
j_gene: TRBJ2-4
v_gene: TRBV7-2
abundance: -
CDR3aa: ASSSGQGTNIQY

len: 13
j_gene: TRBJ2-1
v_gene: TRBV7-8
abundance: few
CDR3aa: ASSLDGTPYNEQF

len: 11
j_gene: TRBJ2-5
v_gene: TRBV18
abundance: -
CDR3aa: ASSPGHGETQY

len: 11
j_gene: TRBJ1-5
v_gene: TRBV20-1
abundance: -
CDR3aa: SASDRMGQPQH